The 10 T cell receptor beta chains below were found in one sample sequenced in a study of T cells in Graves' hyperthyroidism and ophthalmopathy. Using RNA transcripts as the source, TCR beta CDR3 regions were amplified. With the HTBI primer set, the TCR CDR3 went through a first round of RT-PCR. TCRdb called the multiplex PCR reads again in MiXCR, with one record for every CDR3 protein. The sample has hundreds of thousands of distinct CDR3 sequences, 38% seen once. The sequenced sample consisted of blood. The source is a man between 18 and 29 years old with Graves' hyperthyroidism.

The chain recombines TRBV6-5 with TRBJ2-5, with a tentative D call TRBD1 (6 bases). CDR3 size: 14 residues. V shed 6 bases and J shed 5 bases, with 16 bases lying between them. Germline lookup yields CDR1 MNHEY and CDR2 SVGAGI. This CDR3 is CASRDRGMEETQYF. Written as DNA, the CDR3 is TGTGCCAGCAGAGATAGGGGGATGGAGGAGACCCAGTACTTC.

This sequence joins TRBV7-9 and TRBJ2-5; 8 nucleotides line up with TRBD1. The ends lost 6 bases at V and 4 bases at J; junction bases unmatched: 7. Germline V gene data show CDR1 as SEHNR and CDR2 as FQNEAQ (reference sequence). This CDR3 has 14 amino acids. DNA for the CDR3: TGTGCCAGCAGAAAGGACAGGGTGGGAGAGACCCAGTACTTC. This encodes CASRKDRVGETQYF.

In its sample, this clonotype was seen many times. The chain combines TRBV15 with TRBJ2-5; 9 nucleotides align to TRBD1. In germline, CDR1 is LNHNV, CDR2 YYDKDF (reference sequence). This CDR3 has 13 amino acids. With V trimmed by 7 bases and J by 4 bases, 4 bases remained unmatched. The CDR3 loop is CATTLTGGETQYF. CDR3 nucleotides: TGTGCCACCACCCTGACAGGGGGAGAGACCCAGTACTTC.

This chain links TRBV7-2 with TRBJ1-5; 7 positions match TRBD1. The germline gives CDR1 SGHTA, CDR2 FQGNSA. CDR3 size: 18 residues. The V and J ends lost 3 bases and 2 bases, in that order; junction bases with no gene match: 13. In DNA, the CDR3 is TGTGCCAGCAGCTTGGACGGGACAGAATATATAGGCAATCAGCCCCAGCATTTT. Translation gives CASSLDGTEYIGNQPQHF.

The rearrangement uses TRBV4-3 and TRBJ2-6, with a tentative D call TRBD1 (5 bases). The V end was cut by 4 bases, the J end by 2 bases, with 12 bases between. CDR3 length: 16 residues. CDR1 and CDR2 from the germline V gene are LGHNA and YSLEER. CDR3 amino acids: CASSPGHRPGANVLTF. In DNA, the CDR3 is TGCGCCAGCAGCCCAGGACATCGGCCTGGGGCCAACGTCCTGACTTTC.

This clonotype was seen many times. The J gene is TRBJ1-4, the V gene TRBV4-2, with D unresolved. V was trimmed by 5 bases and J by 6 bases, leaving 13 bases between them. The CDR3 runs 14 residues. The germline V gene has CDR1 LGHNA and CDR2 YNFKEQ. CDR3 sequence reads: CASSFIEADEKLFF. In nucleotides, the CDR3 is TGTGCCAGCAGCTTCATCGAGGCGGATGAAAAACTGTTTTTT.

V gene TRBV20-1 combines with J gene TRBJ2-7, with 7 bases that match TRBD2. CDR1 is DFQATT and CDR2 is SNEGSKA in the germline V gene (reference sequence). The CDR3 consists of 16 residues. V shed 5 bases and J 3 bases; nucleotides not matched to a gene: 16. CDR3 DNA sequence: TGCAGTGCTGCCCGGGACTACCTTGAAGGCGGCTACGAGCAGTACTTC. This sequence encodes CSAARDYLEGGYEQYF.

This clonotype was seen ten or more times. The chain is built from TRBV29-1 and TRBJ2-7; TRBD1 agrees at 10 bases. Germline trimming cut 4 bases from V and 4 bases from J; bases unmatched to any gene: 4. Germline lookup yields CDR1 SQVTM and CDR2 ANQGSEA. The CDR3 has 13 residues. The CDR3 loop is CSVGRDRGYEQYF. In DNA, the CDR3 is TGCAGCGTTGGTCGGGACAGGGGTTACGAGCAGTACTTC.

This chain connects TRBV7-9 to TRBJ2-2; tentatively, D is TRBD2 (5 bases). The germline V and J ends were trimmed by 5 bases and 1 base, with 17 bases remaining between them. From germline, CDR1 is SEHNR and CDR2 FQNEAQ (reference sequence). The CDR3 is 17 residues long. The CDR3 here is CASSQDWGAENTGELFF. In DNA, the CDR3 is TGTGCCAGCAGCCAAGATTGGGGAGCGGAGAACACCGGGGAGCTGTTTTTT.

As for this clonotype: This may come from a read error, since a much larger clone is one base off. This chain's CDR3 is CASNLDSQLPPLHF. The CDR3 DNA is TGTGCCAGCAATTTGGACTCCCAATTGCCCCCCCTCCACTTT. This chain connects TRBV10-3 to TRBJ1-6; D unclear. Trimming cost V 10 bases and J 13 bases, with 23 bases left between them. This CDR3 spans 14 amino acids. Germline assignment: CDR1 ENHRY and CDR2 SYGVKD.